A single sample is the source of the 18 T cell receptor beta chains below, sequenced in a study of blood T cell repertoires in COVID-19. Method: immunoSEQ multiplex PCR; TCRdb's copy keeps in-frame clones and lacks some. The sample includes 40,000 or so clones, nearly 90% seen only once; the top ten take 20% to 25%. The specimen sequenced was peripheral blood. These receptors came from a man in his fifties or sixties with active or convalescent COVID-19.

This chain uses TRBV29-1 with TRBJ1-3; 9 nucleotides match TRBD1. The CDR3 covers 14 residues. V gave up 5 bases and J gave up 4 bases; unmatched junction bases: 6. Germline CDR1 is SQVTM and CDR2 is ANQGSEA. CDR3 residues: CSVRDRGRGNTIYF. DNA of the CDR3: TGCAGCGTTCGCGACAGGGGGAGAGGAAACACCATATATTTT. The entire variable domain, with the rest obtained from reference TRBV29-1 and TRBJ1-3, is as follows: SAVISQKPSRDICQRGTSLTIQCQVDSQVTMMFWYRQQPGQSLTLIATANQGSEATYESGFVIDKFPISRPNLTFSTLTVSNMSPEDSSIYLCSVRDRGRGNTIYFGEGSWLTVV.

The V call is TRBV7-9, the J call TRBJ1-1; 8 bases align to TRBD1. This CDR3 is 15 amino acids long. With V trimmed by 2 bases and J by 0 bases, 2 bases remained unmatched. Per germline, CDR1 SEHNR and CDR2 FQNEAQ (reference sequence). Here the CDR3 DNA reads TGTGCCAGCAGCTTAAGACAGGGGATGAACACTGAAGCTTTCTTT. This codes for CASSLRQGMNTEAFF.

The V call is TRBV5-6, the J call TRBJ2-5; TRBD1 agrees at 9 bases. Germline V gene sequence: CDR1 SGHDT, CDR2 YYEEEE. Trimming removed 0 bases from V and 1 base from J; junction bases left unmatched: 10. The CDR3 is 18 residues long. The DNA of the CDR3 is TGTGCCAGCAGCTTGGCCGGACAGGGGCCAGGGGGCCAAGAGACCCAGTACTTC. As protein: CASSLAGQGPGGQETQYF.

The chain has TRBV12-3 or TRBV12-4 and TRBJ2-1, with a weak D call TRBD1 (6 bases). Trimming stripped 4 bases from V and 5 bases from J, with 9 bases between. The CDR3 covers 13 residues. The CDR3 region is CASSSQGHNEQFF. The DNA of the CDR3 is TGTGCCAGCAGTTCACAGGGACACAATGAGCAGTTCTTC.

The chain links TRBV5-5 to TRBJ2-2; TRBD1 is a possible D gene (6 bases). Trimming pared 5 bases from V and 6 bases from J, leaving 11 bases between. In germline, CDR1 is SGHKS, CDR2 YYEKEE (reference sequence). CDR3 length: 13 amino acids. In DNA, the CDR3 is TGTGCCAGCAGTACAACAGGGCCCGGGGAGCTGTTTTTT. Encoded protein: CASSTTGPGELFF.

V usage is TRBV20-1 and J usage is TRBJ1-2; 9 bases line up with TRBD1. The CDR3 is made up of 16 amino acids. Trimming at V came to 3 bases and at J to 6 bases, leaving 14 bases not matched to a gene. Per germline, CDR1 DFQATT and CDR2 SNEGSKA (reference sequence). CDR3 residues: CSASSFWGQGGNGYTF. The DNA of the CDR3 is TGCAGTGCTAGTTCATTTTGGGGACAGGGTGGGAATGGCTACACCTTC.

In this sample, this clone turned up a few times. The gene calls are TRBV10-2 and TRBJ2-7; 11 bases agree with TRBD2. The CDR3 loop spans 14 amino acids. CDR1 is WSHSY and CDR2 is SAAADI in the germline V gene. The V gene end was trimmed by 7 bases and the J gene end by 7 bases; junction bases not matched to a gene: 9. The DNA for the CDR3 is TGCGCCAGCAACCGACTAGCGGGATCGGGGGAGCAGTACTTC. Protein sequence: CASNRLAGSGEQYF.

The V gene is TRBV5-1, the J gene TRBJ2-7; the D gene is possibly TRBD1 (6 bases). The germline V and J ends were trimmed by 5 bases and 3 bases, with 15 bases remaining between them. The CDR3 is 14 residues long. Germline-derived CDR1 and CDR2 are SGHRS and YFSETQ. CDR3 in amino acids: CASRGQLSVYEQYF. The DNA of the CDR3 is TGCGCCAGCAGGGGACAACTTTCCGTCTACGAGCAGTACTTC.

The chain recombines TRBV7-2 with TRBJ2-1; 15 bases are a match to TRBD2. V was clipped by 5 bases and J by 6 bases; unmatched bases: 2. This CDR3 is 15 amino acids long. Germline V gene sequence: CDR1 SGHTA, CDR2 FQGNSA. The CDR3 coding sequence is TGTGCCAGCAGCAAGGGACTAGCGGGAGGCAATGAGCAGTTCTTC. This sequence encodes CASSKGLAGGNEQFF.

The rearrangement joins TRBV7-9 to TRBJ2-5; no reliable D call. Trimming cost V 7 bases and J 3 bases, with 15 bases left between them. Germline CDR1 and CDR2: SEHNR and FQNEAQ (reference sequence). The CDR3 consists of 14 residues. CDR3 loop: CASNPSQAEETQYF. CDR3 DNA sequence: TGTGCCAGCAACCCCAGTCAGGCCGAAGAGACCCAGTACTTC.

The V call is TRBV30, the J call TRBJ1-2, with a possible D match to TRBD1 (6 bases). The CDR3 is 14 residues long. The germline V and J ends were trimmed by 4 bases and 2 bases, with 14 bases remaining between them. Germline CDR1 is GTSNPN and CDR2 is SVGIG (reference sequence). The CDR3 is CAWKQGQQNYGYTF. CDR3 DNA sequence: TGTGCCTGGAAACAGGGTCAACAGAACTATGGCTACACCTTC.

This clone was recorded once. CDR3 sequence (DNA): TGTGCCAGCAGTTTGTCGGGAGGGGGCCAAGAGACCCAGTACTTC. Amino acids: CASSLSGGGQETQYF. This chain joins TRBV6-5 and TRBJ2-5, with 8 nucleotides matching TRBD2. Trimming took 4 bases from V and 1 from J; bases not matched to a gene: 5. The CDR3 consists of 15 residues. CDR1 and CDR2 (germline): MNHEY, SVGAGI.

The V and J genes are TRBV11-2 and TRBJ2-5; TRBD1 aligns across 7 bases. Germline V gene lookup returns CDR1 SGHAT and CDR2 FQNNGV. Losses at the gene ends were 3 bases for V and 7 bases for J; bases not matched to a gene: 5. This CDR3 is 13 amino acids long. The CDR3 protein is CASSFEGASTQYF. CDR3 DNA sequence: TGTGCCAGCAGCTTCGAGGGGGCATCGACCCAGTACTTC.

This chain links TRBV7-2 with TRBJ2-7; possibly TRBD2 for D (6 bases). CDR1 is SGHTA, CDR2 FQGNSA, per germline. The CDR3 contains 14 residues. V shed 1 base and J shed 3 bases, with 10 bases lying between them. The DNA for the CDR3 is TGTGCCAGCAGCTTAGTGGCCGGGAGCTACGAGCAGTACTTC. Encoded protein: CASSLVAGSYEQYF.

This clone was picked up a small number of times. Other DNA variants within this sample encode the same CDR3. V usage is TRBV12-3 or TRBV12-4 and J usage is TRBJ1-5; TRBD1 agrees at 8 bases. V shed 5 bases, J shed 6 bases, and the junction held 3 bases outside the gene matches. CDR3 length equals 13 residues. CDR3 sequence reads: CASSQGAGQPQHF. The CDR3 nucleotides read TGTGCCAGCAGTCAGGGGGCAGGTCAGCCCCAGCATTTT.

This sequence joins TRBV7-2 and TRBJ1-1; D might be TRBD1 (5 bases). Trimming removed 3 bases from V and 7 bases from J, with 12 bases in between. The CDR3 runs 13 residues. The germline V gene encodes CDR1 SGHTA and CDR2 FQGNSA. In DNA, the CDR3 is TGTGCCAGCAGCTTCGGGGTGGGGGGTGAAGCTTTCTTT. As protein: CASSFGVGGEAFF.

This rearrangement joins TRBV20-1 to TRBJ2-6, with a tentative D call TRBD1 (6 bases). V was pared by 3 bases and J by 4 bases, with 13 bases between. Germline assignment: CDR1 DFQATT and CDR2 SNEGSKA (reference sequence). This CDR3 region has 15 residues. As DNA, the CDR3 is TGCAGTGCTAGTGAATGGGGGCCGGGGGCCAACGTCCTGACTTTC. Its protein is CSASEWGPGANVLTF.

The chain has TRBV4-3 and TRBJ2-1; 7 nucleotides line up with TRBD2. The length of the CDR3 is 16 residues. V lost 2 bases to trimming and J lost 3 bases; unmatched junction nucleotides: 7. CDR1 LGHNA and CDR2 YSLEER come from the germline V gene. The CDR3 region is CASSQLGLVGYNEQFF. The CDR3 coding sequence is TGCGCCAGCAGCCAACTCGGACTAGTTGGCTACAATGAGCAGTTCTTC.